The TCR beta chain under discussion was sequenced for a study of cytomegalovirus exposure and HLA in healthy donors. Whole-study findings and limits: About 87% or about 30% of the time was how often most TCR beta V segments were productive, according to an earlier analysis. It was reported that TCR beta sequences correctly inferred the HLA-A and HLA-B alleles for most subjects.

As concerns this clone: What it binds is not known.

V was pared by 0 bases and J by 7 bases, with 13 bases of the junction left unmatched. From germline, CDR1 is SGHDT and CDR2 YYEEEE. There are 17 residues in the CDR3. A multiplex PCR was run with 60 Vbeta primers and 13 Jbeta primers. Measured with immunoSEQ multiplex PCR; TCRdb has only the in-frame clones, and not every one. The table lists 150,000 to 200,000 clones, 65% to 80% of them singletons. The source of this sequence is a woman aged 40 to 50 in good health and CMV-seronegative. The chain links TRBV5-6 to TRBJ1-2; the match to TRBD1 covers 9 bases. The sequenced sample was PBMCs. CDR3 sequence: CASSLGGLQGAPGGYTF. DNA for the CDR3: TGTGCCAGCAGCTTGGGGGGGCTACAGGGGGCGCCGGGTGGCTACACCTTC. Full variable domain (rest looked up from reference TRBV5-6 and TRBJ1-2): DAGVTQSPTHLIKTRGQQVTLRCSPKSGHDTVSWYQQALGQGPQFIFQYYEEEERQRGNFPDRFSGHQFPNYSSELNVNALLLGDSALYLCASSLGGLQGAPGGYTFGSGTRLTVV.